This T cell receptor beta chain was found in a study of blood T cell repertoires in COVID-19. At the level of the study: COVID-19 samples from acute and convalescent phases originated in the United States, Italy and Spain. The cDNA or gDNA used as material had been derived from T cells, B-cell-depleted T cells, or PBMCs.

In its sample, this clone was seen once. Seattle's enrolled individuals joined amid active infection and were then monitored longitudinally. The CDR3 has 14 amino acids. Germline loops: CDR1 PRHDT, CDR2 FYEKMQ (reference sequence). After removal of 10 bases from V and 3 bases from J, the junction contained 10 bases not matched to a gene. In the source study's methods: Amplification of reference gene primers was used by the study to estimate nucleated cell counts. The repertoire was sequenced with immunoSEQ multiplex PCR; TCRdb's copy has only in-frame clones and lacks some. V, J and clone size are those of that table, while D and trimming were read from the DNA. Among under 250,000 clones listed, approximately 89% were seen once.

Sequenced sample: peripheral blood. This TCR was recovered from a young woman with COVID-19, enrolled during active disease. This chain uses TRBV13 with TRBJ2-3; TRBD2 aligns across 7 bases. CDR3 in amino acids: CATTGGRGTDTQYF. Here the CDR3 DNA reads TGTGCCACTACGGGGGGACGGGGGACAGATACGCAGTATTTT.